The 20 T cell receptor beta chains below all came from one sample that was sequenced in a study of cytomegalovirus exposure and HLA in healthy donors. The primer mix had 60 Vbeta and 13 Jbeta primers. Generated by immunoSEQ multiplex PCR, the TCRdb table keeps only in-frame clones and is missing some. The table records more than 110,000 clones, approximately 71% of them present only once. The sequenced sample was PBMCs. The receptors were sampled from a woman in her fifties or sixties in good health and CMV-seronegative.

The chain recombines TRBV2 with TRBJ2-1; D unclear. This CDR3 region has 13 residues. Germline CDR1 SNHLY, CDR2 FYNNEI. With 2 bases removed from V and 4 bases from J, the gap between germline ends came to 6 bases. The CDR3: CASSELRYNEQFF. DNA of the CDR3: TGTGCCAGCAGTGAACTGCGTTACAATGAGCAGTTCTTC.

J is TRBJ2-5 and V is TRBV14; possible D gene TRBD1, 5 bases. V was cut by 1 base and J by 0 bases, with 15 bases left in between. The CDR3 spans 17 residues. Germline V gene sequence: CDR1 SGHDN, CDR2 FVKESK. This chain's CDR3 is CASSQVLPGLYQETQYF. Here the CDR3 DNA reads TGTGCCAGCAGCCAAGTCCTGCCAGGGCTGTACCAAGAGACCCAGTACTTC.

The chain has TRBV7-9 and TRBJ1-1; the match to TRBD1 covers 8 bases. V dropped 4 bases and J dropped 5; count of bases not matched to a gene: 9. The CDR3 covers 15 residues. Germline CDR1 reads SEHNR; CDR2 reads FQNEAQ (reference sequence). The CDR3 spells CASSSTDRAETEAFF. Here the CDR3 DNA reads TGTGCCAGCAGCTCAACGGACAGGGCGGAAACTGAAGCTTTCTTT.

CDR3 residues: CASSSNQGLNYGYTF. The DNA for the CDR3 is TGCGCCAGCAGCTCTAACCAGGGGCTAAACTATGGCTACACCTTC. This chain connects TRBV5-1 to TRBJ1-2; tentatively, D is TRBD1 (6 bases). The V gene's germline CDR1 is SGHRS and CDR2 YFSETQ. CDR3 length equals 15 residues. Trimming stripped 3 bases from V and 2 bases from J, with 14 bases between.

This chain joins TRBV6-6 and TRBJ2-2; 9 bases match TRBD2. With V trimmed by 5 bases and J by 3 bases, 1 base remained unmatched. CDR3 length: 14 amino acids. The V gene's germline CDR1 is MNHNY and CDR2 SVGAGI (reference sequence). The CDR3 region is CASSRLADTGELFF. DNA for the CDR3: TGTGCCAGCAGTAGACTAGCGGACACCGGGGAGCTGTTTTTT.

The gene calls are TRBV30 and TRBJ1-6; 8 nucleotides agree with TRBD1. The CDR3 spans 16 residues. The V gene end was trimmed by 3 bases and the J gene end by 1 base; junction bases not matched to a gene: 5. Germline CDR1 and CDR2: GTSNPN and SVGIG (reference sequence). The CDR3 bases are TGTGCCTGGAGGGACAGGGTATGGTCCTATAATTCACCCCTCCACTTT. Protein product: CAWRDRVWSYNSPLHF.

The chain links TRBV4-1 to TRBJ1-5, with D perhaps TRBD1 (6 bases). Per the germline V gene, CDR1 is MGHRA and CDR2 is YSYEKL. The CDR3 runs to 14 residues. The V end lost 5 bases, the J end lost 6 bases, and 14 bases lay between the germline ends. CDR3 residues: CASSGGGGGQPQHF. The CDR3 region has the DNA TGCGCCAGCAGCGGGGGGGGAGGGGGTCAGCCCCAGCATTTT.

The V gene is TRBV28, the J gene TRBJ1-4, with a weak D call TRBD1 (6 bases). In germline, CDR1 is MDHEN, CDR2 SYDVKM. V gave up 5 bases and J gave up 4 bases, with 11 bases separating them. The CDR3 covers 14 residues. The CDR3 here is CASSRTDLNEKLFF. CDR3 nucleotide sequence: TGTGCCAGCAGTCGGACAGATCTTAATGAAAAACTGTTTTTT.

To note about this clone: This CDR3 is also generated by other DNA sequences in the sample. V gene TRBV18 combines with J gene TRBJ1-4; TRBD1 aligns across 8 bases. V gave up 3 bases and J gave up 2 bases; unmatched junction bases: 2. In germline, CDR1 is KGHSH, CDR2 LQKENI. The length of the CDR3 is 15 residues. The CDR3 region has the DNA TGTGCCAGCTCACCCCAGGGGGCGACTAATGAAAAACTGTTTTTT. This sequence encodes CASSPQGATNEKLFF.

As for this clone: This sample also contains other DNA sequences that code for the same CDR3. The chain has TRBV25-1 and TRBJ2-3; D possibly corresponds to TRBD1 (6 bases). Germline CDR1 reads MGHDK; CDR2 reads SYGVNS. The V gene lost 3 bases and the J gene lost 2 bases, with 15 bases spanning the gap. The CDR3 length is 16 residues. The CDR3 spells CASSERGTKYTDTQYF. The CDR3 nucleotides are TGTGCCAGCAGTGAGAGGGGGACCAAATACACAGATACGCAGTATTTT.

This clone was counted only a few times. CDR3 nucleotides: TGTGCCATCAGTGAGGAATGGGGCACTAATGAAAAACTGTTTTTT. This encodes CAISEEWGTNEKLFF. The chain links TRBV10-3 to TRBJ1-4, with a weak D call TRBD1 (5 bases). The CDR3 length is 15 residues. Germline CDR1 ENHRY, CDR2 SYGVKD. Trimming cost V 2 bases and J 2 bases, with 9 bases left between them.

The chain couples TRBV16 to TRBJ1-1; the match to TRBD1 covers 7 bases. From germline, CDR1 is KGHSY and CDR2 FQNENV. CDR3 size: 14 residues. V lost 7 bases, J lost 1 base, and 6 bases stayed unmatched. CDR3 residues: CASIDRVWNTEAFF. The CDR3, as DNA: TGTGCCAGCATCGACAGGGTATGGAACACTGAAGCTTTCTTT.

This chain links TRBV6-6 with TRBJ2-4; weak D call: TRBD2 (5 bases). The CDR3 is made up of 15 amino acids. Trimming shortened V by 2 bases and J by 3 bases, and 11 bases separated the two germline ends. The germline gives CDR1 MNHNY, CDR2 SVGAGI (reference sequence). The CDR3 reads CASSYLEGFKNIQYF. CDR3 in DNA: TGTGCCAGCAGTTACCTAGAGGGTTTCAAAAACATTCAGTACTTC.

This CDR3 reads CASSPLGFRDMNTEAFF. The CDR3 coding sequence is TGTGCCAGCAGCCCGTTAGGATTCCGGGACATGAACACTGAAGCTTTCTTT. The chain has TRBV4-2 and TRBJ1-1; a weak D match, TRBD1 (6 bases). CDR3 size: 17 residues. V was trimmed by 4 bases and J by 0 bases, leaving 18 bases between them. Per germline, CDR1 LGHNA and CDR2 YNFKEQ.

A single count supports this clone. The gene calls are TRBV19 and TRBJ2-3; the match to TRBD2 covers 11 bases. The germline CDR1 and CDR2 sequences are LNHDA and SQIVND (reference sequence). V dropped 8 bases and J dropped 5; count of bases not matched to a gene: 6. CDR3 length equals 14 residues. The CDR3 DNA sequence: TGTGCCAGTGGACTAGCGGGCCATCAAGATACGCAGTATTTT. This translates into CASGLAGHQDTQYF.

The rearrangement uses TRBV6-1 and TRBJ1-4; 9 bases fit TRBD1. CDR3 length: 16 residues. CDR1 and CDR2 (germline): MNHNS, SASEGT. After removal of 4 bases from V and 8 bases from J, the junction contained 11 bases not matched to a gene. The CDR3 reads CASSVTAGTGFEKLFF. The CDR3 DNA follows: TGTGCCAGCAGTGTGACAGCCGGGACAGGGTTCGAAAAACTGTTTTTT.

CDR3 protein: CASSFTGNTEAFF. The CDR3 DNA reads TGTGCCAGCAGCTTCACAGGGAACACTGAAGCTTTCTTT. This chain links TRBV7-2 with TRBJ1-1; maybe TRBD1 (5 bases). V lost 3 bases to trimming and J lost 1 base, with 6 bases between them. This CDR3 has 13 residues. Germline assignment: CDR1 SGHTA and CDR2 FQGNSA.

This clone came up a few times. The rearrangement uses TRBV6-5 and TRBJ2-2; weak D call: TRBD2 (6 bases). The germline V gene encodes CDR1 MNHEY and CDR2 SVGAGI. Trimming cost V 2 bases and J 10 bases, with 11 bases left between them. This CDR3 has 13 amino acids. CDR3 sequence: CASSYSRGTELFF. CDR3 bases: TGTGCCAGCAGTTACAGTCGGGGGACGGAGCTGTTTTTT.

V and J are TRBV28 and TRBJ2-7, with TRBD2 matching over 8 bases. There are 15 residues in the CDR3. J gave up 4 bases and V 5 bases, and 10 bases lay outside the gene matches. Germline CDR1 is MDHEN and CDR2 is SYDVKM. This CDR3 reads CASSPQAGVRYEQYF. CDR3 nucleotides: TGTGCCAGCAGTCCGCAAGCGGGGGTGCGTTACGAGCAGTACTTC.

V and J are TRBV2 and TRBJ2-5; 7 nucleotides agree with TRBD2. Germline-derived CDR1 and CDR2 are SNHLY and FYNNEI. The junction had 13 bases not matched to a gene; V was cut back by 8 bases and J by 4 bases. There are 15 residues in the CDR3. The CDR3 here is CASEERGYRGETQYF. The CDR3, as DNA: TGTGCCAGCGAGGAGCGGGGATATAGGGGAGAGACCCAGTACTTC.